Below, 21 T cell receptor beta chains from the same sample are listed, as sequenced in a study of spatial heterogeneity in lung cancer. Regarding time point: sample taken at primary tumor resection. In each case, whole RNA from tumor, nontumor lung or frozen PBMC was sequenced unsorted. Each CDR3 protein gets one entry after TCRdb re-called the 5' RACE reads with MiXCR. The repertoire holds about 3,800 distinct CDR3 sequences, with roughly 7.9% as singletons. Source: PBMCs, taken at surgery. These receptors originate from a female donor with early-stage non-small cell lung cancer.

The chain joins TRBV3-1 to TRBJ2-7; D is perhaps TRBD1 (6 bases). V dropped 6 bases and J dropped 2 bases, with 8 bases sitting between them. The germline gives CDR1 LGHDT, CDR2 YNNKEL (reference sequence). The CDR3 is 12 residues long. The CDR3 DNA reads TGTGCCAGCAGTGGACAGCCCTACGAGCAGTACTTC. This sequence encodes CASSGQPYEQYF.

This clonotype has ten or more counts. The chain employs TRBV7-9 and TRBJ2-5, with 12 bases matching TRBD2. The V and J ends lost 7 bases and 5 bases, in that order; junction bases with no gene match: 8. From germline, CDR1 is SEHNR and CDR2 FQNEAQ (reference sequence). The length of the CDR3 is 15 residues. CDR3 sequence (DNA): TGTGCCAGCACCCCTAGCGGGGGGGGCCTGGAGACCCAGTACTTC. As protein: CASTPSGGGLETQYF. The variable domain in full, completed from reference TRBV7-9 and TRBJ2-5, reads DTGVSQNPRHKITKRGQNVTFRCDPISEHNRLYWYRQTLGQGPEFLTYFQNEAQLEKSRLLSDRFSAERPKGSFSTLEIQRTEQGDSAMYLCASTPSGGGLETQYFGPGTRLLVL.

This clonotype was recorded at least ten times. The chain combines TRBV11-2 with TRBJ2-3; D is undetermined. Trimming stripped 1 base from V and 6 bases from J, with 8 bases between. The germline V gene has CDR1 SGHAT and CDR2 FQNNGV. The CDR3 contains 13 residues. The DNA of the CDR3 is TGTGCCAGCAGCTTAGCCCCGGGTGATACGCAGTATTTT. Translating it yields CASSLAPGDTQYF.

For this clonotype: It may be a read error: a sequence one base away is much more abundant. The chain is built from TRBV29-1 and TRBJ1-1, with unresolved D. CDR3 size: 11 residues. The V gene's germline CDR1 is SQVTM and CDR2 ANQGSEA. CDR3 loop: CSIEGNTEAFF. In nucleotides, the CDR3 is TGCAGCATTGAGGGGAACACTGAAGCTTTCTTT.

The sample holds many counts of this clonotype. The chain recombines TRBV7-9 with TRBJ2-3, with unresolved D. The CDR3 is 13 amino acids. Germline V lookup: CDR1 SEHNR, CDR2 FQNEAQ (reference sequence). V was shortened by 4 bases and J by 2 bases, with 7 bases between the two germline ends. Here the CDR3 DNA reads TGTGCCAGCAGCTCCACTGACACAGATACGCAGTATTTT. It translates to CASSSTDTDTQYF. The entire variable domain, with the rest obtained from reference TRBV7-9 and TRBJ2-3, is as follows: DTGVSQNPRHKITKRGQNVTFRCDPISEHNRLYWYRQTLGQGPEFLTYFQNEAQLEKSRLLSDRFSAERPKGSFSTLEIQRTEQGDSAMYLCASSSTDTDTQYFGPGTRLTVL.

This clonotype has a count of ten or more. The gene calls are TRBV6-6 and TRBJ1-2; a possible D gene is TRBD1 (6 bases). Germline CDR1 and CDR2: MNHNY and SVGAGI (reference sequence). Trimming cost V 7 bases and J 8 bases, with 20 bases left between them. The CDR3 contains 14 residues. This CDR3 reads CASTETLPGEGYTF. CDR3 bases: TGTGCCAGCACCGAAACGCTCCCAGGGGAAGGCTACACCTTC.

This clonotype was found many times. This chain links TRBV7-6 with TRBJ2-1; a possible D gene is TRBD2 (7 bases). Looked up from germline, CDR1 is SGHVS and CDR2 is FNYEAQ. CDR3 length equals 13 residues. V shed 6 bases and J shed 10 bases, with 16 bases lying between them. CDR3 amino acids: CASSPGPGGEQFF. CDR3 nucleotides: TGTGCCAGCAGTCCCGGGCCGGGGGGCGAGCAGTTCTTC.

This clonotype was observed at least ten times. The rearrangement uses TRBV19 and TRBJ2-1; D not certain. V gave up 3 bases and J gave up 7 bases, with 16 bases separating them. The CDR3 contains 15 residues. Germline CDR1 LNHDA, CDR2 SQIVND (reference sequence). This chain's CDR3 is CASSIVILNGNEQFF. The DNA for the CDR3 is TGTGCCAGTAGTATTGTCATCCTAAACGGGAATGAGCAGTTCTTC. Combining the CDR3 with reference TRBV19 and TRBJ2-1 gives the whole variable domain DGGITQSPKYLFRKEGQNVTLSCEQNLNHDAMYWYRQDPGQGLRLIYYSQIVNDFQKGDIAEGYSVSREKKESFPLTVTSAQKNPTAFYLCASSIVILNGNEQFFGPGTRLTVL.

The V and J genes are TRBV9 and TRBJ1-2; 9 nucleotides align to TRBD1. V lost 3 bases to trimming and J lost 5 bases; unmatched junction nucleotides: 5. The CDR3 is 14 residues long. Germline values: CDR1 SGDLS, CDR2 YYNGEE. CDR3 sequence: CASSAEGQGYGYTF. Written as DNA, the CDR3 is TGTGCCAGCAGCGCCGAGGGACAGGGTTATGGCTACACCTTC.

This clonotype was observed many times. The chain recombines TRBV20-1 with TRBJ2-1; D ambiguous. V lost 6 bases, J lost 6 bases, and 12 bases lay in between. Per germline, CDR1 DFQATT and CDR2 SNEGSKA (reference sequence). The CDR3 sequence is 12 residues long. The CDR3 DNA follows: TGCAGTGCCATAGGTAGCAGCAATGAGCAGTTCTTC. Amino acid sequence: CSAIGSSNEQFF.

This clonotype is medium-sized. The chain joins TRBV4-1 to TRBJ2-3; 7 bases are a match to TRBD2. V was pared by 1 base and J by 0 bases, with 10 bases of the junction left unmatched. In germline, CDR1 is MGHRA, CDR2 YSYEKL. The CDR3 runs to 18 residues. Written as DNA, the CDR3 is TGCGCCAGCAGCCAAGTTGCGGGGGTGCCAGGGAGCACAGATACGCAGTATTTT. It translates to CASSQVAGVPGSTDTQYF.

By share, this clonotype counts as medium-sized (0.01 to 0.1%). V and J are TRBV7-2 and TRBJ2-7, with 9 bases matching TRBD2. The length of the CDR3 is 18 residues. V dropped 2 bases and J dropped 0; count of bases not matched to a gene: 11. Looked up from germline, CDR1 is SGHTA and CDR2 is FQGNSA. The CDR3 DNA is TGTGCCAGCAGCTTACGTCGAGCGGGGGGACGAAGCTCCTACGAGCAGTACTTC. This codes for CASSLRRAGGRSSYEQYF.

This clonotype was counted many times. V usage is TRBV6-2 or TRBV6-3 and J usage is TRBJ2-2; D perhaps matches TRBD1 (6 bases). Germline values: CDR1 MNHEY, CDR2 SVGEGT. The CDR3 has 13 residues. Trimming removed 8 bases from V and 5 bases from J, with 12 bases in between. The CDR3 nucleotides are TGTGCCAGCCGAACACAGGGTACCGGGGAGCTGTTTTTT. This translates into CASRTQGTGELFF.

This clonotype counts as medium-sized. The genes are TRBV7-8 and TRBJ2-7; D uncertain. The CDR3 runs to 15 residues. CDR1 is SGHVS and CDR2 is FQNEAQ in the germline V gene. The germline V and J ends were trimmed by 1 base and 3 bases, with 13 bases remaining between them. The CDR3 here is CASSLGPQGSYEQYF. CDR3 DNA sequence: TGTGCCAGCAGCTTAGGCCCGCAAGGAAGCTACGAGCAGTACTTC. The whole variable domain, filled in from reference TRBV7-8 and TRBJ2-7, reads GAGVSQSPRYKVAKRGQDVALRCDPISGHVSLFWYQQALGQGPEFLTYFQNEAQLDKSGLPSDRFFAERPEGSVSTLKIQRTQQEDSAVYLCASSLGPQGSYEQYFGPGTRLTVT.

Concerning this clonotype itself: This may be a read error, as it is one base from a much larger clone. CDR3 protein: CSAPSGGGPCEQYF. For the CDR3, the DNA is TGCAGTGCTCCTAGCGGGGGAGGGCCCTGCGAGCAGTACTTC. The chain links TRBV20-1 to TRBJ2-7; the match to TRBD2 covers 10 bases. Per the germline V gene, CDR1 is DFQATT and CDR2 is SNEGSKA (reference sequence). J lost 6 bases, V lost 5 bases, and 10 bases had no gene match. This CDR3 comprises 14 residues.

To note about this clonotype: A single base separates this from a much larger clone, so it may be a read error. The rearrangement uses TRBV7-2 and TRBJ2-4; D unresolved. The CDR3 runs to 17 residues. V was shortened by 1 base and J by 2 bases, with 15 bases between the two germline ends. CDR1 SGHTA and CDR2 FQGNSA come from the germline V gene. The CDR3: CASSLEAAVVTKNIQYF. CDR3 DNA sequence: TGTGCCAGCAGCTTAGAAGCAGCCGTGGTGACCAAAAACATTCAGTACTTC.

This clonotype was seen more than once but under ten times. This chain connects TRBV19 to TRBJ2-1; TRBD1 matches at 7 bases. Germline V gene sequence: CDR1 LNHDA, CDR2 SQIVND (reference sequence). The V gene end was trimmed by 0 bases and the J gene end by 4 bases; junction bases not matched to a gene: 9. The CDR3 runs to 17 residues. CDR3 sequence (DNA): TGTGCCAGTAGTATAGATCAGGGACAGCTGAGATACAATGAGCAGTTCTTC. Protein sequence: CASSIDQGQLRYNEQFF.

This clonotype was seen a handful of times. J is TRBJ1-1 and V is TRBV7-9; D not resolved. Per germline, CDR1 SEHNR and CDR2 FQNEAQ (reference sequence). This CDR3 is 12 amino acids long. Trimming took off 1 base at V and 1 base at J, with 1 base between the two ends. CDR3 DNA: TGTGCCAGCAGCTTAGAGAACACTGAAGCTTTCTTT. This gives the protein CASSLENTEAFF.

Ten or more counts support this clonotype. V gene TRBV28 combines with J gene TRBJ1-2; possible D gene TRBD1, 6 bases. Deletions cut 6 bases from V and 3 bases from J, with 17 bases between. This CDR3 spans 15 amino acids. The germline V gene has CDR1 MDHEN and CDR2 SYDVKM. CDR3 region: CASSTGQSAYYGYTF. In DNA form, the CDR3 reads TGTGCCAGCAGCACTGGACAGTCCGCATACTATGGCTACACCTTC.

The sample holds many counts of this clonotype. The chain employs TRBV5-1 and TRBJ2-7; TRBD2 matches 8 bases. The CDR3 spans 15 residues. Trimming at V came to 6 bases and at J to 2 bases, leaving 10 bases not matched to a gene. The V gene's germline CDR1 is SGHRS and CDR2 YFSETQ. The DNA of the CDR3 is TGCGCCAGCACGCCGCTGGGCGGGGGGACCTACGAGCAGTACTTC. It yields the protein CASTPLGGGTYEQYF. Combining the CDR3 with reference TRBV5-1 and TRBJ2-7 gives the whole variable domain KAGVTQTPRYLIKTRGQQVTLSCSPISGHRSVSWYQQTPGQGLQFLFEYFSETQRNKGNFPGRFSGRQFSNSRSEMNVSTLELGDSALYLCASTPLGGGTYEQYFGPGTRLTVT.

There are many counts of this clonotype. J is TRBJ1-2 and V is TRBV18; D uncertain. This CDR3 has 18 amino acids. Germline lookup yields CDR1 KGHSH and CDR2 LQKENI. Deletions cut 3 bases from V and 8 bases from J, with 28 bases between. CDR3: CASSPFLGNPTPLGGYTF. As DNA, the CDR3 is TGTGCCAGCTCACCTTTTTTAGGCAACCCGACACCCTTGGGGGGCTACACCTTC.